This T cell receptor (beta chain) was found in a study of CD8 T cells in ankylosing spondylitis. Each TCR beta library was made by quantitative 5'-RACE that incorporated molecular barcodes. TCRdb independently ran MiXCR on the 5' RACE reads; one entry per CDR3 protein. The table shows approximately 520,000 distinct CDR3 sequences, with about 5.4% occurring only once. This clonotype was detected many times. Its antigen is unknown. Findings of the study overall: Ankylosing spondylitis blood appeared to carry a characteristic TCR beta motif of roughly 8 highly homologous variants.

The TCR originated in a male donor with ankylosing spondylitis. Sequencing used blood, either unsorted or a sorted T cell fraction (not recorded which).

This chain's CDR3 is CASSQGRASTDTQYF. The CDR3 DNA reads as TGCGCCAGCAGCCAAGGTAGAGCCAGCACAGATACGCAGTATTTT. J is TRBJ2-3 and V is TRBV4-3; no reliable D call. Germline CDR1 and CDR2: LGHNA and YSLEER. V lost 1 base, J lost 0 bases, and 8 bases lay in between. The CDR3 runs 15 residues.